This T cell receptor beta chain was retrieved from a study of regulatory T cells in long-lasting Graves disease. On the study more broadly: Graves' patients, newly diagnosed, had taken antithyroid drugs under 3 months.

The CDR3 is 14 amino acids. CDR1 and CDR2 from the germline V gene are SGHRS and YFSETQ. V was shortened by 4 bases and J by 4 bases, with 12 bases between the two germline ends. Described time point: newly diagnosed GD, antithyroid drugs for less than 3 months. Extracted PBMC RNA gave rise to the TCR library. The source of the patients was an endocrinology department in Xi'an, China. Library construction for TCR beta used iRepertoire HTBI primers and Arm-PCR of CDR3 regions. TCRdb re-called the multiplex PCR reads through MiXCR, storing one row per CDR3 protein. This sample has 350,000 to 550,000 distinct CDR3 sequences, with 15% found just once. This clonotype was observed at least ten times. These same records also appear under a second study, on T cells in Graves' hyperthyroidism and ophthalmopathy.

Specimen: peripheral blood mononuclear cells (PBMCs), collected at new diagnosis, from a patient treated with antithyroid drugs. The J gene is TRBJ1-5, the V gene TRBV5-1; D is possibly TRBD1 (6 bases). The sequence derives from a woman younger than 45 with Graves disease. The CDR3 region has the DNA TGCGCCAGCAGCGAAACTCAGGGGAATCAGCCCCAGCATTTT. Protein product: CASSETQGNQPQHF.